This TCR beta chain derives from a study of T cells expressing NK-cell markers. In the study overall: CD3+CD56+NKG2C+, CD3+CD56+NKG2C- and CD3+CD56-NKG2C+ T cells, once sorted, supplied the TCR beta repertoires. Among the eight sequenced donors, seven tested HCMV-seropositive and one tested seronegative.

One entry per CDR3 protein, without DNA, is what TCRdb gives after re-calling the 5' RACE reads. The sample totals fewer than 550,000 distinct CDR3 sequences. This CDR3 contains 15 residues. On this clonotype: The antigen is not known.

Regarding the study as a whole: About 1.0-7.0% of CD8+ T cells in about six donors belonged to dominant NKG2C+ clonotypes. Four donors showed these clonotypes also leading the CD3+CD56-NKG2C+ fraction.

The sequence came from a woman between 50 and 59 years old in good health. This rearrangement joins TRBV12-3 or TRBV12-4 to TRBJ2-1; TCRdb gives TRBD1 as the D gene, but with no DNA this cannot be confirmed. The specimen sequenced was blood T cells: a sorted CD56 or NKG2C T cell subset, CD4+ or CD8+ T cells, or bulk PBMC T cells (not recorded which). CDR3 protein: CASSGGAWTYNEQFF.